This T cell receptor (beta chain) comes out of a study of shared clonotypes between healthy human individuals (dated by TCRdb to the early 2020s). About the study as a whole: A few men and two women, aged 18 to 49 years, made up the cohort. For each donor, three plates each were used for CD4 naive and CD4 memory, two plates were used for CD8 naive, and one plate was used for CD8 memory. Different laboratories and diverse techniques were used to prepare libraries and sequence TCR repertoires, to increase sequencing depth and limit assay-specific biases. Between about 0.8 and 9 billion PBMCs per donor were obtained by leukapheresis. Blood TCR repertoires of five healthy adults were deeply sequenced to estimate repertoire size and the extent of clonotype sharing between individuals.

Notes on this clone: Its specific antigen is unknown. Per-base quality was not reported, and no clone a single base away is much larger than it.

Using the deep immunoSEQ assay, multiplex PCR amplified TCR CDR3 regions from genomic DNA. Genomic DNA extracted from each cell subset was distributed evenly over all wells of several immunoSEQ 96-well plates, and each plate served as one replicate. For sorted subsets, each replicate PCR was loaded with around 220 ng genomic DNA, equivalent to roughly 30,000 T cell genomes. Purified libraries were measured with a Qubit 3.0 fluorometer, size-checked on a Bioanalyzer 2100, and measured again with the KAPA Library Quantification kit. A separate single-read 150-cycle Illumina NextSeq 550 flow cell was used to sequence each immunoSEQ 96-well plate. The authors' analysis ran thus. The immunoSEQ output contained only junctional sequences without quality scores, so filtering could not match that applied to full-length reads. Sequences were annotated with PyIR, a Python wrapper for IgBLAST v1.9, using IMGT germline references to assign V/J genes and CDR3. Reads were removed for weak V/J assignments (E-value above 1e-6), missing CDR3, stop codons, out-of-frame junctions, or ambiguous translated residues. V3J clonotypes were defined as sequences sharing an identical inferred V gene, J gene, and CDR3 amino acid sequence. Percentage overlap between repertoires was calculated by dividing the number of shared unique clonotypes by the size of the smaller repertoire. Richness of each repertoire was evaluated using RTK rarefaction, the Chao1 estimator, and Recon v2.1 estimates of unobserved clonotypes. Generation probabilities for all TCRbeta clonotypes obtained by the gDNA method from several donors were computed using OLGA. TCRdb mirrors the immuneACCESS table, restricted to in-frame sequences. Some clones are absent from its copies; in checked studies, under half trace to an unresolved V gene, and the reason for the others is unknown. V and J calls and clone size are as listed in that table; D and trimming were resolved from the DNA. Recorded for this sample are around 2.5 million clones; approximately 93% of them occurred a single time. The ten largest make up about 0.38% of the sample.

The donors were healthy, HIV-negative adults with no recently reported acute infections or vaccinations. Every donor was a Caucasian adult residing in Nashville, Tennessee, USA. CD4+ T cells were enriched by magnetic negative selection, after which naive cells were positively selected on CD45RA and the negative fraction was taken as the memory subset. Blood was obtained by leukapheresis, after which PBMCs were separated by Ficoll-Histopaque density gradient centrifugation and cryopreserved in liquid nitrogen vapor phase. Purity and quantity of every magnetically sorted T cell population were checked by analytical flow cytometry. From each sorted fraction, genomic DNA was isolated and quantified by UV absorbance on a Nanodrop 2000c. Overall results and qualifications from the work: Larger estimated clonotype richness was generally found for naive subsets than for memory subsets. Even with the large sequencing depth, rarefaction of the sorted-subset datasets indicated that sequencing was incomplete. Compared with non-shared clonotypes, the clonotypes found in all four sorted-subset donors had higher generation probabilities. Sampling was limited to blood, and TCR repertoires in tissue likely differ from TCR repertoires in blood. The small number of donors limited the genetic and exposure-history diversity represented. When a few donors were compared, the shared fraction of clonotypes was around 5% for naive CD4, about 4% for naive CD8, roughly 2.5% for memory CD4, and around 0.37% for memory CD8. Pairwise subsampling indicated that sequencing depth was expected to affect the degree of clonotype sharing among donors.

The CDR3 starts with the cysteine, ends with the phenylalanine, and has 15 residues. The DNA shown is the 45-base CDR3, in frame from base 1. CDR1 SGHTA and CDR2 FQGTGA are derived from the germline V gene. Relative to germline, V is 5 bases shorter and J is 6 bases shorter, with 18 bases between their ends. The chain employs TRBV7-3 and TRBJ2-3, with TRBD2 tentatively as D gene (6 bases match). The TCR was taken from a young man in good health. Some clones in this sample may be carry-over from other donors' samples. The sequenced sample was naive CD4+ T cells from PBMCs. The meaning of the sample's cell subset or site label: CD45RA+ positively selected. This receptor has the CDR3 CASSLAGSGADTQYF. The bases read TGTGCCAGCAGCCTCGCAGGTAGCGGCGCGGATACGCAGTATTTT.